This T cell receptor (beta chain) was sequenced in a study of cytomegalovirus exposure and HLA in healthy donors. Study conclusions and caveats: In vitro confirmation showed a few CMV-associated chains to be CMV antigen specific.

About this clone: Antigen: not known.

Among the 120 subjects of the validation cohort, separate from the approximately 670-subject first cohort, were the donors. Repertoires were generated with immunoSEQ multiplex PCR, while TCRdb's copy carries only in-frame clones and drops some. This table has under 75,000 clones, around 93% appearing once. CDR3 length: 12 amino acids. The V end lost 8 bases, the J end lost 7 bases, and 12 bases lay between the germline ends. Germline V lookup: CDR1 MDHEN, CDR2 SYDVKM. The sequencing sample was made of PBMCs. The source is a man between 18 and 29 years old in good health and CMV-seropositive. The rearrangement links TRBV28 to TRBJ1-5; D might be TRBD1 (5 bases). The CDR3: CASLSGSQPQHF. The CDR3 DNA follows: TGTGCCAGCCTCTCAGGGTCCCAGCCCCAGCATTTT.